The 29 T cell receptor beta chains listed next were all sequenced from one sample in a study of metastatic and nonmetastatic thyroid tumors. TCRdb re-called clones via MiXCR from the PCR reads. The sample lists 40,000 or so clones, roughly 13% occurring once. The entire patient cohort was treatment-naive prior to thyroid surgery. The source material was blood. The source of these receptors is a female donor with papillary thyroid cancer or a benign thyroid nodule (not recorded which). Some clones in this sample may be carry-over from other donors' samples.

At least ten counts were recorded for this clone. The chain couples TRBV30 to TRBJ1-2, with TRBD1 matching over 7 bases. From germline, CDR1 is GTSNPN and CDR2 SVGIG (reference sequence). The trim removed 1 base at V and 7 bases at J, leaving 3 bases unmatched. The CDR3 extends over 12 amino acids. Here the CDR3 reads CAWSGPGGGYTF. CDR3 nucleotide sequence: TGTGCCTGGAGTGGGCCAGGGGGTGGCTACACCTTC.

This clone was recorded many times. The V gene is TRBV5-1, the J gene TRBJ1-1; D is ambiguous. CDR1 and CDR2 (germline): SGHRS, YFSETQ. V was trimmed by 4 bases and J by 4 bases, leaving 11 bases between them. The CDR3 contains 13 residues. CDR3 sequence: CASSRTGATEAFF. CDR3 nucleotides: TGCGCCAGCAGCCGCACGGGTGCCACTGAAGCTTTCTTT.

Sample share makes this clone medium-sized (0.01 to 0.1%). The V and J genes are TRBV20-1 and TRBJ1-2; 7 bases align to TRBD1. V gave up 5 bases and J gave up 8 bases; unmatched junction bases: 11. This CDR3 comprises 13 residues. Germline V gene sequence: CDR1 DFQATT, CDR2 SNEGSKA (reference sequence). CDR3 in DNA: TGCAGTGCTGCTTGGGGGGCAGGGGGGGGCTACACCTTC. The encoded protein is CSAAWGAGGGYTF.

This clone has at least ten counts. The J gene is TRBJ1-2, the V gene TRBV19; 9 nucleotides line up with TRBD1. Germline V CDR1 and CDR2: LNHDA, SQIVND (reference sequence). With V trimmed by 6 bases and J by 4 bases, 9 bases remained unmatched. The CDR3 loop spans 15 amino acids. The CDR3 DNA follows: TGTGCCAGTAGCGAGCCGGGACAGGGAACCTATGGCTACACCTTC. It codes for CASSEPGQGTYGYTF. The variable domain in full, with the rest retrieved from reference TRBV19 and TRBJ1-2, is DGGITQSPKYLFRKEGQNVTLSCEQNLNHDAMYWYRQDPGQGLRLIYYSQIVNDFQKGDIAEGYSVSREKKESFPLTVTSAQKNPTAFYLCASSEPGQGTYGYTFGSGTRLTVV.

By sample fraction, this clone is medium-sized. The genes are TRBV28 and TRBJ2-1; no reliable D call. The CDR3 runs to 13 residues. Germline-derived CDR1 and CDR2 are MDHEN and SYDVKM. V was pared by 7 bases and J by 0 bases, with 7 bases between. The CDR3 sequence: CASTISSYNEQFF. In DNA, the CDR3 is TGTGCCAGCACAATTAGCTCCTACAATGAGCAGTTCTTC. The variable domain in full, completed from reference TRBV28 and TRBJ2-1, reads DVKVTQSSRYLVKRTGEKVFLECVQDMDHENMFWYRQDPGLGLRLIYFSYDVKMKEKGDIPEGYSVSREKKERFSLILESASTNQTSMYLCASTISSYNEQFFGPGTRLTVL.

In regard to this clone: This may arise from a read error, as a much more abundant clone is one base away. The chain has TRBV20-1 and TRBJ1-5, with TRBD1 matching over 11 bases. The CDR3 covers 14 residues. J lost 9 bases, V lost 6 bases, and 10 bases had no gene match. The germline CDR1 and CDR2 sequences are DFQATT and SNEGSKA (reference sequence). The DNA for the CDR3 is TGCAGTGCCCGTACGTGGACAGGGGGCTCGCCCCAGCATTTT. Protein: CSARTWTGGSPQHF.

This clone was seen repeatedly, ten times or more. CDR3 loop: CSARDPSGATDTQYF. The CDR3 bases are TGCAGTGCTAGAGATCCTAGCGGAGCCACAGATACGCAGTATTTT. J is TRBJ2-3 and V is TRBV20-1; 7 bases line up with TRBD2. The CDR3 loop spans 15 amino acids. V was clipped by 0 bases and J by 2 bases; unmatched bases: 5. Germline values: CDR1 DFQATT, CDR2 SNEGSKA (reference sequence).

This clone was detected many times. The chain is built from TRBV3-1 and TRBJ2-2, with D possibly being TRBD2 (7 bases). The germline gives CDR1 LGHDT, CDR2 YNNKEL (reference sequence). The ends were cut back, 4 bases at V and 1 base at J, with 22 bases in the middle. The CDR3 runs to 19 residues. In DNA form, the CDR3 reads TGTGCCAGCAGCCCTGGGGGCAGTCGGGGAGGGCTGAACACCGGGGAGCTGTTTTTT. The encoded protein is CASSPGGSRGGLNTGELFF.

This clone came up many times. This chain links TRBV20-1 with TRBJ2-5; D not certain. CDR1 is DFQATT and CDR2 is SNEGSKA in the germline V gene (reference sequence). The CDR3 has 12 amino acids. CDR3 sequence (DNA): TGCAGCGAATTAAGATACCAAGAGACCCAGTACTTC. This gives the protein CSELRYQETQYF.

V gene TRBV5-1 combines with J gene TRBJ2-1, with 8 bases that match TRBD2. Germline V CDR1 and CDR2: SGHRS, YFSETQ. Trimming removed 4 bases from V and 5 bases from J; junction bases left unmatched: 5. The CDR3 extends over 14 amino acids. The CDR3 spells CASSRAGVDNEQFF. The CDR3 coding sequence is TGCGCCAGCAGCCGAGCGGGAGTGGACAATGAGCAGTTCTTC.

This clone showed up many times. V gene TRBV28 combines with J gene TRBJ1-4, with a possible D match to TRBD1 (6 bases). The germline V gene has CDR1 MDHEN and CDR2 SYDVKM. V was pared by 3 bases and J by 5 bases, with 10 bases between. The CDR3 extends over 14 amino acids. The CDR3 spells CASSFTGMNEKLFF. The CDR3 DNA reads as TGTGCCAGCAGTTTCACAGGGATGAATGAAAAACTGTTTTTT.

This clone was picked up a small number of times. The V and J genes are TRBV19 and TRBJ1-1; TRBD1 is a possible D gene (6 bases). Germline CDR1 is LNHDA and CDR2 is SQIVND (reference sequence). The CDR3 runs to 14 residues. The germline V and J ends were trimmed by 3 bases and 4 bases, with 12 bases remaining between them. The CDR3 protein is CASSIQGLATEAFF. CDR3 DNA: TGTGCCAGTAGTATTCAGGGGCTCGCCACTGAAGCTTTCTTT.

The V gene is TRBV27, the J gene TRBJ2-7, with D tentatively TRBD2 (7 bases). Germline loops: CDR1 MNHEY, CDR2 SMNVEV (reference sequence). CDR3 length equals 15 residues. Trimming shortened V by 3 bases and J by 1 base, and 13 bases separated the two germline ends. The CDR3 DNA reads TGTGCCAGCAGTTTGGCGGGGGCGAGATCCTACGAGCAGTACTTC. It is translated as CASSLAGARSYEQYF.

For the CDR3, the DNA is TGCGCCAGCAGTTCGACTAGCTGGAGCTACGAGCAGTACTTC. Amino acid sequence: CASSSTSWSYEQYF. This chain connects TRBV5-1 to TRBJ2-7, with 7 bases lining up with TRBD2. Germline loops: CDR1 SGHRS, CDR2 YFSETQ. Germline trimming cut 5 bases from V and 3 bases from J; bases unmatched to any gene: 8. The length of the CDR3 is 14 residues.

This clone was recorded many times. The chain couples TRBV5-5 to TRBJ2-7; the match to TRBD2 covers 11 bases. The germline CDR1 and CDR2 sequences are SGHKS and YYEKEE (reference sequence). Trimming took 2 bases from V and 1 from J; bases not matched to a gene: 5. The CDR3 runs 16 residues. Here the CDR3 reads CASSFRLAGPSYEQYF. The DNA of the CDR3 is TGTGCCAGCAGCTTCCGACTAGCGGGACCTTCCTACGAGCAGTACTTC. The whole variable domain, filled in from reference TRBV5-5 and TRBJ2-7, reads DAGVTQSPTHLIKTRGQQVTLRCSPISGHKSVSWYQQVLGQGPQFIFQYYEKEERGRGNFPDRFSARQFPNYSSELNVNALLLGDSALYLCASSFRLAGPSYEQYFGPGTRLTVT.

This clone was counted only a few times. V usage is TRBV12-3 or TRBV12-4 and J usage is TRBJ2-1; 7 bases are a match to TRBD1. Unmatched junction bases numbered 10, after V lost 7 bases and J lost 7 bases. The length of the CDR3 is 14 residues. The CDR3 coding sequence is TGTGCCAGCATTATCCAAGGGGGCCAGAATGAGCAGTTCTTC. Translating gives CASIIQGGQNEQFF.

In this sample, this clone turned up many times. The chain combines TRBV5-1 with TRBJ2-1, with 11 bases matching TRBD2. The CDR3 totals 16 residues. CDR1 and CDR2 (germline): SGHRS, YFSETQ. Trimming took 6 bases from V and 2 from J; bases not matched to a gene: 7. The CDR3 sequence: CASKFLAGGPYNEQFF. The CDR3 DNA follows: TGCGCCAGCAAATTTTTAGCGGGAGGGCCCTACAATGAGCAGTTCTTC.

This clone was counted many times. The CDR3 spells CASSFGRGPADTQYF. For the CDR3, the DNA is TGTGCCAGCAGCTTTGGCCGGGGGCCCGCAGATACGCAGTATTTT. The chain links TRBV12-3 or TRBV12-4 to TRBJ2-3; possibly TRBD1 or TRBD2 for D (6 bases each). Trimming took off 6 bases at V and 4 bases at J, with 17 bases between the two ends. This CDR3 contains 15 residues.

This clone appeared a few times. The V and J genes are TRBV3-1 and TRBJ2-5; 9 bases match TRBD2. This CDR3 has 16 amino acids. The germline gives CDR1 LGHDT, CDR2 YNNKEL (reference sequence). Unmatched junction bases numbered 10, after V lost 4 bases and J lost 4 bases. As DNA, the CDR3 is TGTGCCAGCAGCCTCGGAGAGGTAGCGGGAGCAGAGACCCAGTACTTC. Amino acids: CASSLGEVAGAETQYF.

This clone occurred many times. Distinct nucleotide sequences in the sample also encode this CDR3. The genes are TRBV25-1 and TRBJ2-1; 9 positions match TRBD1. V trimming: 10 bases; J trimming: 6 bases; junction bases outside the gene matches: 7. From germline, CDR1 is MGHDK and CDR2 SYGVNS. The CDR3 length is 13 residues. The CDR3 protein is CANDRGECNEQFF. The CDR3 DNA is TGTGCCAATGACAGGGGGGAGTGCAATGAGCAGTTCTTC.

This clone was detected many times. The rearrangement uses TRBV19 and TRBJ1-2; D not certain. CDR3 length: 13 amino acids. Trimming pared 8 bases from V and 1 base from J, leaving 11 bases between. Germline CDR1 reads LNHDA; CDR2 reads SQIVND (reference sequence). The CDR3 here is CASGGVDNYGYTF. DNA for the CDR3: TGTGCCAGTGGCGGAGTTGATAACTATGGCTACACCTTC.

This clone was seen ten or more times. The rearrangement joins TRBV5-1 to TRBJ1-4, with a tentative D call TRBD1 (5 bases). V lost 0 bases to trimming and J lost 7 bases, with 10 bases between them. The CDR3 has 14 residues. CDR1 and CDR2 from the germline V gene are SGHRS and YFSETQ. The CDR3: CASSLGGLGEKLFF. CDR3 DNA: TGCGCCAGCAGCTTGGGGGGCCTCGGTGAAAAACTGTTTTTT.

This clone was seen at least ten times. V usage is TRBV2 and J usage is TRBJ2-2; the D gene could be TRBD1 or TRBD2 (5 bases each). This CDR3 comprises 15 residues. Trimming left V 5 bases short and J 5 bases short, with 15 bases between. Germline V gene data show CDR1 as SNHLY and CDR2 as FYNNEI. The DNA for the CDR3 is TGTGCCAGCAGTACAGACAGACCGGGGACCGGGGAGCTGTTTTTT. As protein: CASSTDRPGTGELFF. The full variable domain, with the rest looked up from reference TRBV2 and TRBJ2-2, is EPEVTQTPSHQVTQMGQEVILRCVPISNHLYFYWYRQILGQKVEFLVSFYNNEISEKSEIFDDQFSVERPDGSNFTLKIRSTKLEDSAMYFCASSTDRPGTGELFFGEGSRLTVL.

At least ten counts were recorded for this clone. The rearrangement links TRBV5-8 to TRBJ1-2; D might be TRBD1 (6 bases). Germline V CDR1 and CDR2: SGHTS, YDEGEE. The ends were cut back, 4 bases at V and 0 bases at J, with 13 bases in the middle. The CDR3 contains 15 residues. The CDR3 loop is CASSIGGATNYGYTF. CDR3 nucleotides: TGTGCCAGCAGCATTGGGGGGGCTACTAACTATGGCTACACCTTC.

In its sample, this clone was seen many times. This sequence may be a read error, since a much larger clone differs from it by one base. Other DNA variants within this sample encode the same CDR3. The chain links TRBV6-1 to TRBJ2-7; D gene unclear. The CDR3 is 17 amino acids. Per germline, CDR1 MNHNS and CDR2 SASEGT. The CDR3 sequence: CASSEKTTWTSSYEQYF. In DNA, the CDR3 is TGTGCCAGCAGTGAAAAAACAACCTGGACGAGCTCCTACGAGCAATACTTC.

Many counts were recorded for this clone. The chain uses TRBV19 and TRBJ2-1; D possibly corresponds to TRBD1 (6 bases). This CDR3 comprises 14 residues. V shed 6 bases and J shed 0 bases, with 9 bases lying between them. Germline V gives CDR1 LNHDA, CDR2 SQIVND (reference sequence). The CDR3 spells CASSKQGSYNEQFF. As DNA, the CDR3 is TGTGCCAGTAGCAAACAGGGCTCCTACAATGAGCAGTTCTTC.

This clone was seen only a few times. This chain uses TRBV10-3 with TRBJ2-3, with a weak D call TRBD2 (7 bases). In germline, CDR1 is ENHRY, CDR2 SYGVKD. The CDR3 runs 17 residues. V dropped 0 bases and J dropped 4 bases, with 17 bases sitting between them. Here the CDR3 reads CAISESRQGTIADTQYF. The CDR3 DNA reads as TGTGCCATCAGTGAGTCGAGGCAGGGGACTATCGCAGATACGCAGTATTTT.

This clone occurred many times. A much larger clone lies a single base off, so this may be a read error. Written as DNA, the CDR3 is TGTGCCAGCAGTTCCTACAGGCTAGCGGCCAACAATGGGCAGTTCTTC. Translated: CASSSYRLAANNGQFF. The chain combines TRBV6-2 or TRBV6-3 with TRBJ2-1, with TRBD2 identical over 7 bases. The CDR3 spans 16 residues. In germline, CDR1 is MNHEY, CDR2 SVGEGT.

This clone was recorded at least ten times. The gene calls are TRBV5-1 and TRBJ1-6; the D gene is possibly TRBD1 (6 bases). The CDR3 length is 15 residues. Germline V gene sequence: CDR1 SGHRS, CDR2 YFSETQ. Trimming took 6 bases from V and 8 from J, leaving 18 bases between them. CDR3 in DNA: TGCGCCAGCACCCGTGGAGTGGCAGGGGATTCACCCCTCCACTTT. It is translated as CASTRGVAGDSPLHF.